Each of the 2 T cell receptor beta chains below was sequenced from the same sample in a study of CD8+ T cells in alopecia areata. Sequencing used cDNA as its template, made by extracting RNA and reverse transcribing it. Clones were read by immunoSEQ multiplex PCR, and TCRdb kept only the in-frame ones, dropping some. The sample includes over 100,000 clones, none of them occurring once. The sample consisted of lesional skin. Receptors were obtained from a C3H/HeJ mouse with alopecia areata. This strain's MHC haplotype is H2-k.

In the case of this clone: The gene names here belong to mouse. Read sequence stops 4 residues before the CDR3 end, and the germline J gene provides the missing end. The chain uses TRBV13-3 and TRBJ2-4; TRBD2 might be the D (5 bases). Trimming pared 3 bases from V and 0 bases from J, leaving 11 bases between. The CDR3 is made up of 15 amino acids. Germline V gene data show CDR1 as NNHDY and CDR2 as SYVADS. The DNA read from the CDR3 is TGTGCCAGCAGTGTGGGGTTGGGAAGTCAAAAC. This encodes CASSVGLGSQN. The full-length CDR3 reads as CASSVGLGSQNTLYF.

This clone was seen ten or more times. TCRdb's protein and the translated DNA diverge at residue 12; the protein reported here is the translation of the DNA. The gene symbols are mouse symbols. The DNA ends 3 residues before the CDR3 does, and the rest of the CDR3 is filled in from the germline J gene. This chain uses TRBV13-3 with TRBJ1-3, with D perhaps TRBD1 (6 bases). V lost 0 bases and J 5 bases, leaving 12 bases between the germline ends. Germline CDR1 and CDR2: NNHDY and SYVADS. The CDR3 is made up of 15 amino acids. The part of the CDR3 DNA that was read is TGTGCCAGCAGTGATGACGGGGACAAAAGAAATACG. It translates to CASSDDGDKRNT. The full-length CDR3 reads as CASSDDGDKRNTLYF.